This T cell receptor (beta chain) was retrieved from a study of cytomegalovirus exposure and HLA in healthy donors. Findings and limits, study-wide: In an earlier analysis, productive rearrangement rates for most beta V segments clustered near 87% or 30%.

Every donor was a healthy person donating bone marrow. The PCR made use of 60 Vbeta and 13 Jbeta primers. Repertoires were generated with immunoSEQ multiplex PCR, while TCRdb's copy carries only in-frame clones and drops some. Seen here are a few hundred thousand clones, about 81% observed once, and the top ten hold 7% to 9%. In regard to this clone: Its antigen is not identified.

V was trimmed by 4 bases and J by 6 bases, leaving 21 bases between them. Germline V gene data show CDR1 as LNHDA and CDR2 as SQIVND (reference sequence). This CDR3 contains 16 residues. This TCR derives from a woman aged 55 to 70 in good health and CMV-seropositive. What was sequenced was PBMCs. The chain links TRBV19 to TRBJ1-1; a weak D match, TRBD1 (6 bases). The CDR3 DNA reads TGTGCCAGTAGTACCCGGACAGTTCGTGGGTCTTCTGAAGCTTTCTTT. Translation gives CASSTRTVRGSSEAFF.